A selection of T cell receptor beta chains follows, all from one sample in a study of cytomegalovirus exposure and HLA in healthy donors. Repertoires were generated with immunoSEQ multiplex PCR, while TCRdb's copy carries only in-frame clones and drops some. The sample contains 180,000 or so clones, about four fifths of which appear only once. Sequencing was carried out using PBMCs. The receptors originated from a female donor in good health and CMV-seronegative. The conserved cysteine and the conserved F or W are not part of the CDR3 here.

v_gene	j_gene	len	CDR3aa
TRBV7-2	TRBJ2-1	14	ASSPVGLAGYNEQF
TRBV9	TRBJ2-7	12	ASSVGTSSNEQY
TRBV6-6	TRBJ1-2	11	ASSPAQGHGYT
TRBV2	TRBJ1-2	11	ASSERGNYGYT
TRBV7-6	TRBJ2-3	13	ASSLIPNRGDTQY
TRBV18	TRBJ1-1	12	ASSPPNGFTEAF
TRBV29-1	TRBJ2-3	12	SVWTSGRGDTQY
TRBV7-9	TRBJ2-3	15	ASSFQLAATSTDTQY
TRBV30	TRBJ2-7	13	AWSIGRGGSYEQY
TRBV4-1	TRBJ2-2	14	ASSQEEGVVTGELF
TRBV9	TRBJ2-7	13	ASSVGGAASYEQY
TRBV29-1	TRBJ1-1	13	SVGGEDGMNTEAF
TRBV5-1	TRBJ2-3	12	ASSPGTSEDTQY
TRBV7-8	TRBJ2-2	12	ASSLDLNTGELF
TRBV5-4	TRBJ2-7	15	ASSPYNSGINSYEQY
TRBV28	TRBJ2-2	13	ASSRAQGYTGELF
TRBV4-3	TRBJ1-1	14	ASSQEGARGNTEAF
TRBV11-3	TRBJ2-4	13	ASSLRTSGAGIQY
TRBV18	TRBJ1-5	11	ASSPQGDQPQH
TRBV27	TRBJ2-7	15	ASSIRAPASSAYEQY
TRBV5-6	TRBJ2-3	14	ASSSPGLADTDTQY
TRBV7-8	TRBJ2-2	14	ASSSPGLAGFGELF
TRBV7-2	TRBJ2-7	13	ASSQTSAVSYEQY
TRBV28	TRBJ1-1	13	ASSFLRGRSTEAF
TRBV25-1	TRBJ1-2	10	ASRKGQYGYT
TRBV9	TRBJ2-5	14	ASSGSGTALLETQY
TRBV6-5	TRBJ1-1	13	ASSYSGQGVTEAF
TRBV6-1	TRBJ2-7	12	ASSANAGQRLQY
TRBV4-2	TRBJ2-3	11	ASSQGVLDTQY
TRBV6-1	NA	11	ATGQGESYEQY
TRBV6-6	TRBJ1-1	11	ASSYSGGTEAF
TRBV5-4	TRBJ2-7	13	ASSPGTGSSYEQY
TRBV7-9	TRBJ2-3	14	SSTPLKRDIADTQY
TRBV7-9	TRBJ2-5	13	ASSLSPAGVETQY
TRBV6-1	TRBJ1-3	14	ASSELASNSGNTIY
TRBV27	TRBJ2-7	12	ASSLAGDGDEQY
TRBV19	TRBJ1-5	11	ASKNSHLQPQH
TRBV10-3	TRBJ1-1	12	AISDLAGNTEAF
TRBV12-5	TRBJ2-2	12	ASGSGGGTGELF
TRBV27	TRBJ2-7	12	ASSITGGAYEQY
TRBV2	TRBJ1-5	12	ASSPTGGSKPQH
TRBV14	TRBJ2-5	13	ASSQDNRGRETQY
TRBV2	TRBJ1-1	12	ASSMSLSLTEAF
TRBV11-1	TRBJ1-4	12	ASRSDSSNEKLF
TRBV5-4	TRBJ2-1	12	ASSVGRAYNEQF
TRBV6-6	TRBJ1-5	11	ASSTSYSGPQH
TRBV5-6	TRBJ1-5	14	ASSLAGGDGNQPQH
TRBV14	TRBJ1-1	12	ASSLTSPGHKAF
TRBV10-3	TRBJ2-1	14	AISGKDRGLENEQF
TRBV28	TRBJ1-5	12	ASSFGQFPGPQH
TRBV5-4	TRBJ2-7	13	ASSSRRDSSYEQY
TRBV19	TRBJ1-2	13	ASSMTLERVHGYT
TRBV5-1	TRBJ2-1	15	ASSLDLRSSSYNEQF